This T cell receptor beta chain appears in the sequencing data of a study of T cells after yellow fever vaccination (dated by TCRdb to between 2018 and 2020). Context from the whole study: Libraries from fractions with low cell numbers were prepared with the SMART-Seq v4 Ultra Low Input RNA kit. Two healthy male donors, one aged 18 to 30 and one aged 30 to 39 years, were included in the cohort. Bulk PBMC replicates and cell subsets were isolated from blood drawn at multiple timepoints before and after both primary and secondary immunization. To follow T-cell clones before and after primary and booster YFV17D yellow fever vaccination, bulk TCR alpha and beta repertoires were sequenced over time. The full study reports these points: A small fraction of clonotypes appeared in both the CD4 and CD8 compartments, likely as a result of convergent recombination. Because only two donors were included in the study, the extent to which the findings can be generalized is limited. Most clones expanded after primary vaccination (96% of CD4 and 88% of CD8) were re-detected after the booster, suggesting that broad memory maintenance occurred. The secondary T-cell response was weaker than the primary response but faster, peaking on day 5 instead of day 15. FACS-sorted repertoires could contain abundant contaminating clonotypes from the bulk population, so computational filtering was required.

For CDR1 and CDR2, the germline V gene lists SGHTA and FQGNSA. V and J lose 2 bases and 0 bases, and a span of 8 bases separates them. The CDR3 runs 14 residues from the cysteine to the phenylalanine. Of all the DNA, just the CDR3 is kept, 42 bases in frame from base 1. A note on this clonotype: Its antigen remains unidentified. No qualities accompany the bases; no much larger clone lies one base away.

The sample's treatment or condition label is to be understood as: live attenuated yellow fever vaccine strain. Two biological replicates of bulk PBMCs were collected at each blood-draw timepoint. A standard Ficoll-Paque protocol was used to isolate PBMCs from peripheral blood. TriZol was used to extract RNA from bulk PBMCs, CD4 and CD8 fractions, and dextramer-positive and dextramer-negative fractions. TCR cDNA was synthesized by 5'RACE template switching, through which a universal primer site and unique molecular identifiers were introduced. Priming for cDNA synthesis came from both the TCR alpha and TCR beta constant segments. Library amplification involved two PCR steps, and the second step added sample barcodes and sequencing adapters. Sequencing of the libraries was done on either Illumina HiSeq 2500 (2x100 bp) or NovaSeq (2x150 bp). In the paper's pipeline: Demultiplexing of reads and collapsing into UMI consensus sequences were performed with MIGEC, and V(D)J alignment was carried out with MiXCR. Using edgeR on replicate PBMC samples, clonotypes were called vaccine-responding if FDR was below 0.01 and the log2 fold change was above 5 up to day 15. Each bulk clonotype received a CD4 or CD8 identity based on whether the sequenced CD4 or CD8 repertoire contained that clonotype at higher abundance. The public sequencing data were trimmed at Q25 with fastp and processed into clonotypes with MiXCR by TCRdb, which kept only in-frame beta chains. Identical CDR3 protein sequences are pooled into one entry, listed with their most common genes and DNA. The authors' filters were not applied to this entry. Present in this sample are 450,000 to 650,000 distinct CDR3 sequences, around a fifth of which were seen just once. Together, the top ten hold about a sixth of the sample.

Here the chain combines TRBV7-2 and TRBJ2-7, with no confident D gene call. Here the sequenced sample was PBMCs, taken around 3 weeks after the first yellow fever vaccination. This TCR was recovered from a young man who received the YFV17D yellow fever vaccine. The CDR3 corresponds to CASSLHASSYEQYF. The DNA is TGTGCCAGCAGCTTACATGCTAGCTCCTACGAGCAGTACTTC.